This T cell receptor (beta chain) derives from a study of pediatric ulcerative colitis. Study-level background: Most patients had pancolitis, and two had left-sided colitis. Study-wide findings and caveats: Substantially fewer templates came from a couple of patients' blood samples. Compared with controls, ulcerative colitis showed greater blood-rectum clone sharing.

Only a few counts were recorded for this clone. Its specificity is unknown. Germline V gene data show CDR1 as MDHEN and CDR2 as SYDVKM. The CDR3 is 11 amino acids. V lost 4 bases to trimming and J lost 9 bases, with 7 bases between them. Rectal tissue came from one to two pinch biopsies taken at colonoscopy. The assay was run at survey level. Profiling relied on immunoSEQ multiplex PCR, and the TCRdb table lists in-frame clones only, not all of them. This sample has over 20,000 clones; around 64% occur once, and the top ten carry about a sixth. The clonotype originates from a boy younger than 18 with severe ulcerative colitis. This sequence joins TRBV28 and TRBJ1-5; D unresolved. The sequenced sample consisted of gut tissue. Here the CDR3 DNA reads TGTGCCAGCAGTTCTGGCCGGCCCCAGCATTTT. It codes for CASSSGRPQHF.